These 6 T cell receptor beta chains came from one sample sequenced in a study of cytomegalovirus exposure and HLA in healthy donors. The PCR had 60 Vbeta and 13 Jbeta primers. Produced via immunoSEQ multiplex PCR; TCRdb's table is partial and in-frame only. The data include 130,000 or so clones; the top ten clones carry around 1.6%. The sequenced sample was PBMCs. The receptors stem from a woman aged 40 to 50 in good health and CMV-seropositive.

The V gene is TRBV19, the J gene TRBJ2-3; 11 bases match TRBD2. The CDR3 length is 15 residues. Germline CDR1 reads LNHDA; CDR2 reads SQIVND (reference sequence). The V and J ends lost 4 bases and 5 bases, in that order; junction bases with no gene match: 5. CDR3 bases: TGTGCCAGTAGTAGGTCTAGCGGGAGGCGAGATACGCAGTATTTT. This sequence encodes CASSRSSGRRDTQYF.

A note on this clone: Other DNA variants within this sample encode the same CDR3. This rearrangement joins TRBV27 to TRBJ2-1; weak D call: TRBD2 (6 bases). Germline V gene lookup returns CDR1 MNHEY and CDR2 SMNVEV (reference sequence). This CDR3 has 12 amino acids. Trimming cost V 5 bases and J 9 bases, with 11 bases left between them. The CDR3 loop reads CASSLGGVEQFF. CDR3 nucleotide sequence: TGTGCCAGCAGTCTGGGGGGTGTTGAGCAGTTCTTC.

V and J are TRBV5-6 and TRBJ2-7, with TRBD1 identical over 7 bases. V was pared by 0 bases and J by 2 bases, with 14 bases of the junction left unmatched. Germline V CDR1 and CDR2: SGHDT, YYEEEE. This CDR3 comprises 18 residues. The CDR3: CASSLGRTNRGRPYEQYF. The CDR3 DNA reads TGTGCCAGCAGCTTGGGCAGAACAAACAGGGGCCGTCCCTACGAGCAGTACTTC. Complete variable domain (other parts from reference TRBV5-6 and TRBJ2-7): DAGVTQSPTHLIKTRGQQVTLRCSPKSGHDTVSWYQQALGQGPQFIFQYYEEEERQRGNFPDRFSGHQFPNYSSELNVNALLLGDSALYLCASSLGRTNRGRPYEQYFGPGTRLTVT.

This CDR3 is CASSLGGTGGPYNEQFF. The CDR3 nucleotides are TGTGCCAGCAGCTTAGGAGGGACAGGGGGCCCCTACAATGAGCAGTTCTTC. This chain links TRBV7-9 with TRBJ2-1; 12 nucleotides line up with TRBD1. Germline CDR1 reads SEHNR; CDR2 reads FQNEAQ (reference sequence). With V trimmed by 1 base and J by 2 bases, 3 bases remained unmatched. CDR3 length equals 17 residues.

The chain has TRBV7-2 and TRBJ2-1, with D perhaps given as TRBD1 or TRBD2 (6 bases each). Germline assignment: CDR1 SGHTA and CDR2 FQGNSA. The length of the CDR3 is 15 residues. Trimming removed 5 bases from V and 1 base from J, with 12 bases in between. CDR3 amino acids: CASSLGGQSYNEQFF. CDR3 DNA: TGTGCCAGCAGCCTAGGGGGGCAGTCCTACAATGAGCAGTTCTTC.

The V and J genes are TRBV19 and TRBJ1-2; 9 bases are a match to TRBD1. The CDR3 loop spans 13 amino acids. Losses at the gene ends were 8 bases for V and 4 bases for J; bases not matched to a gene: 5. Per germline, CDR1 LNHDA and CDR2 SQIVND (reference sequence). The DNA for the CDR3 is TGTGCCAGTGGGCAACAGGGGGCCTATGGCTACACCTTC. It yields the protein CASGQQGAYGYTF.